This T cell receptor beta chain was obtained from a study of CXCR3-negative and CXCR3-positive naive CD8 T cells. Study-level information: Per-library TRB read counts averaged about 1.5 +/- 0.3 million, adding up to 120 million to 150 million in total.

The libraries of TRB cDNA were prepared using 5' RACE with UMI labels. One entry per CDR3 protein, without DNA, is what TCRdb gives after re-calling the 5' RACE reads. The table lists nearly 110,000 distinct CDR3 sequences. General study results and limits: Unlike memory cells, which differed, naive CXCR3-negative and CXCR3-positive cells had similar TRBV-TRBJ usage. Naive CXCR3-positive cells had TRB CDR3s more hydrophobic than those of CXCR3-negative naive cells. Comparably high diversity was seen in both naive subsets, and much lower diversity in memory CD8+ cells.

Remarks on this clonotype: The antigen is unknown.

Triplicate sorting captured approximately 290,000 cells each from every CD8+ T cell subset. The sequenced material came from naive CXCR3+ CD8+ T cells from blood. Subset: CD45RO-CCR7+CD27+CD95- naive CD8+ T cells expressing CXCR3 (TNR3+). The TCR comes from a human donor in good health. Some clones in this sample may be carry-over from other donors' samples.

CDR3 in amino acids: CASSLAGGSLDEQFF. The chain uses TRBV5-6 and TRBJ2-1; the D call of TRBD1 rests on TCRdb alone, since no DNA is present to check it. The CDR3 length is 15 residues. Germline V CDR1 and CDR2: SGHDT, YYEEEE. Combining the CDR3 with reference TRBV5-6 and TRBJ2-1 gives the whole variable domain DAGVTQSPTHLIKTRGQQVTLRCSPKSGHDTVSWYQQALGQGPQFIFQYYEEEERQRGNFPDRFSGHQFPNYSSELNVNALLLGDSALYLCASSLAGGSLDEQFFGPGTRLTVL.